This entry lists 22 T cell receptor beta chains sequenced from one sample in a study of CD8+CD57+ T cells in acquired aplastic anemia. The use of genomic DNA as template underpinned the TCR beta VDJ and CDR3 profiling. TCRdb re-analysed the reads in MiXCR, keeping a single row per CDR3 protein. The table includes about 200,000 distinct CDR3 sequences, roughly 35% detected once. Sequenced input: sorted CD4+, CD8+, or CD8+CD57+ T cells (not recorded which) from PBMCs. All receptors come from a human donor in good health, serving as a control.

This clonotype has a count of ten or more. The chain combines TRBV20-1 with TRBJ1-3; TRBD1 agrees at 9 bases. The CDR3 extends over 12 amino acids. The V segment lost 6 bases and the J segment 7 bases; nucleotides outside the gene matches: 4. Per germline, CDR1 DFQATT and CDR2 SNEGSKA (reference sequence). The CDR3 is CSARDRENTIYF. In DNA, the CDR3 is TGCAGTGCCCGGGACAGGGAGAACACCATATATTTT.

The V call is TRBV30, the J call TRBJ2-3; D perhaps matches TRBD2 (6 bases). Trimming took off 3 bases at V and 6 bases at J, with 13 bases between the two ends. Germline V gene lookup returns CDR1 GTSNPN and CDR2 SVGIG (reference sequence). This CDR3 contains 13 residues. The CDR3 protein is CAWRDYRADTQYF. CDR3 nucleotides: TGTGCCTGGAGGGACTATAGGGCCGATACGCAGTATTTT.

As to this clonotype: Compared with germline, one end of the junction differs, possibly owing to a read error. The chain has TRBV15 and TRBJ2-5; D is perhaps TRBD2 (5 bases). CDR3 size: 15 residues. Germline lookup yields CDR1 LNHNV and CDR2 YYDKDF (reference sequence). CDR3 loop: CAISSRIAPQETQYF. DNA for the CDR3: TGTGCCATCAGCAGTCGGATAGCGCCTCAAGAGACCCAGTACTTC.

The chain recombines TRBV29-1 with TRBJ2-2; 8 bases agree with TRBD1. Per the germline V gene, CDR1 is SQVTM and CDR2 is ANQGSEA. The CDR3 consists of 14 residues. Germline trimming cut 7 bases from V and 7 bases from J; bases unmatched to any gene: 11. Here the CDR3 reads CSASQGARGGELFF. CDR3 DNA sequence: TGCAGCGCTTCGCAGGGGGCGCGGGGCGGGGAGCTGTTTTTT.

Details on this clonotype: The junction departs from the called germline gene at one end, perhaps through a read error. This chain's CDR3 is CASSLELSRDQPQHF. CDR3 coding DNA: TGTGCCAGCAGTTTAGAATTGTCCAGGGACCAGCCCCAGCATTTT. The chain is built from TRBV24-1 and TRBJ1-5, with D perhaps matching TRBD1 (5 bases). Germline assignment: CDR1 KGHDR and CDR2 SFDVKD. The CDR3 consists of 15 residues.

This clonotype was seen repeatedly, ten times or more. The chain uses TRBV7-9 and TRBJ1-2; D uncertain. This CDR3 contains 13 residues. Trimming removed 8 bases from V and 4 bases from J, with 14 bases in between. The germline CDR1 and CDR2 sequences are SEHNR and FQNEAQ (reference sequence). The CDR3 region has the DNA TGTGCCAGCTGGGATGGGATAGGCTATGGCTACACCTTC. It translates to CASWDGIGYGYTF.

This rearrangement joins TRBV20-1 to TRBJ1-1; tentatively, D is TRBD1 (5 bases). This CDR3 comprises 14 residues. Deletions cut 2 bases from V and 5 bases from J, with 15 bases between. Germline V gene sequence: CDR1 DFQATT, CDR2 SNEGSKA (reference sequence). The CDR3: CSARRGRVKTEAFF. CDR3 nucleotide sequence: TGCAGTGCTAGAAGGGGCAGGGTAAAAACTGAAGCTTTCTTT.

Notes on this clonotype: A much larger clone lies a single base off, so this may be a read error. The rearrangement joins TRBV5-1 to TRBJ1-5; no clear D. This CDR3 has 15 residues. The V and J ends lost 0 bases and 1 base respectively, with 8 bases between them. CDR1 is SGHRS and CDR2 is YFSETQ in the germline V gene. DNA for the CDR3: TGCGCCAGCAGCTTGGTAGCCTGGAGCAATCAGCCCCAGCATTTT. Translation: CASSLVAWSNQPQHF.

This clonotype turned up a few times. The chain links TRBV4-1 to TRBJ1-2; 8 nucleotides match TRBD1. CDR3 length: 16 residues. In germline, CDR1 is MGHRA, CDR2 YSYEKL. The trim removed 4 bases at V and 2 bases at J, leaving 9 bases unmatched. The CDR3 nucleotides are TGCGCCAGCAGCCTAACTCGGACAGGGTTCAACTATGGCTACACCTTC. This encodes CASSLTRTGFNYGYTF.

This clonotype was seen a handful of times. This may be a read error: a much more frequent sequence differs by one nucleotide. The genes are TRBV24-1 and TRBJ1-5; no definite D call. Germline lookup yields CDR1 KGHDR and CDR2 SFDVKD. The CDR3 runs to 14 residues. The DNA for the CDR3 is TGTGCCACCAGTGGGTCCGCTAGCAATCAGCCCCGGCATTTT. This sequence encodes CATSGSASNQPRHF.

This sequence joins TRBV25-1 and TRBJ1-2; D might be TRBD1 (5 bases). Germline CDR1 MGHDK, CDR2 SYGVNS. The ends were cut back, 6 bases at V and 4 bases at J, with 12 bases in the middle. The CDR3 is 13 amino acids. Here the CDR3 DNA reads TGTGCCAGCAGGCCCCGGGGGGGCTATGGCTACACCTTC. It translates to CASRPRGGYGYTF.

This clonotype was counted at least ten times. V usage is TRBV2 and J usage is TRBJ1-1; perhaps TRBD1 as D (5 bases). Germline CDR1 SNHLY, CDR2 FYNNEI. Trimming removed 7 bases at V and 7 bases at J, with 16 bases between. The CDR3 has 13 residues. CDR3 sequence: CASTQRGTHEAFF. CDR3 bases: TGTGCCAGCACCCAGCGAGGGACGCATGAAGCTTTCTTT.

In the case of this clonotype: Being one base from a much bigger clone, this may be a read error. The chain carries TRBV7-2 and TRBJ1-2, with 9 bases lining up with TRBD1. In germline, CDR1 is SGHTA, CDR2 FQGNSA. The CDR3 sequence is 15 residues long. The ends lost 1 base at V and 6 bases at J; junction bases unmatched: 6. The CDR3 DNA is TGTGCCAGCAGCTTAGTACAGGGGGCGAGCCATGGCTACACCTTC. Its translation: CASSLVQGASHGYTF.

This clonotype appeared many times. The gene calls are TRBV5-4 and TRBJ1-3; D is uncertain. V shed 0 bases and J shed 7 bases, with 8 bases lying between them. The CDR3 is made up of 13 amino acids. Germline CDR1 SGHNT, CDR2 YYREEE (reference sequence). This CDR3 reads CASSLDVINTIYF. CDR3 nucleotide sequence: TGTGCCAGCAGCTTGGACGTTATTAACACCATATATTTT.

The rearrangement joins TRBV7-4 to TRBJ2-7, with TRBD1 matching over 9 bases. The CDR3 length is 12 residues. V was clipped by 5 bases and J by 6 bases; unmatched bases: 2. The germline CDR1 and CDR2 sequences are SGHVT and SQSDAQ. CDR3 in amino acids: CASSQDRGEQYF. The CDR3, as DNA: TGTGCCAGCAGCCAGGACAGGGGCGAGCAGTACTTC.

This clonotype was picked up many times. V is TRBV19 and J is TRBJ2-7; D may be TRBD1 (6 bases). Germline V gives CDR1 LNHDA, CDR2 SQIVND (reference sequence). Trimming took 4 bases from V and 4 from J, leaving 14 bases between them. CDR3 size: 14 residues. The CDR3 spells CASSNGPQGYEQYF. The CDR3 DNA reads as TGTGCCAGTAGTAACGGGCCTCAGGGGTACGAGCAGTACTTC.

This clonotype was seen at least ten times. CDR3 DNA sequence: TGTGCCAGTAGTTTTCGGTTGGCTAATGAAAAACTGTTTTTT. It specifies CASSFRLANEKLFF. The chain employs TRBV19 and TRBJ1-4; D gene unclear. V shed 5 bases and J shed 3 bases, with 10 bases lying between them. The CDR3 extends over 14 amino acids. CDR1 LNHDA and CDR2 SQIVND come from the germline V gene (reference sequence).

Only one count was recorded for this clonotype. V usage is TRBV9 and J usage is TRBJ1-2, with 9 bases aligning to TRBD1. Germline-derived CDR1 and CDR2 are SGDLS and YYNGEE. Trimming removed 0 bases from V and 4 bases from J; junction bases left unmatched: 10. CDR3 length: 17 residues. As DNA, the CDR3 is TGTGCCAGCAGCGTAGTCCCGAGCGAGACAGGGGGCTATGGCTACACCTTC. This translates into CASSVVPSETGGYGYTF.

This clonotype was seen only once. The chain has TRBV27 and TRBJ2-2, with 9 nucleotides matching TRBD1. The CDR3 spans 19 residues. Trimming cost V 4 bases and J 2 bases; bases outside gene matches: 14. Germline V gene lookup returns CDR1 MNHEY and CDR2 SMNVEV (reference sequence). In DNA, the CDR3 is TGTGCCAGCAGTTCATCCGGGACAGGGAAGTTATTTAACACCGGGGAGCTGTTTTTT. Translating gives CASSSSGTGKLFNTGELFF.

CDR3 coding DNA: TGTGCCAGCTCACCATTGGCAGGGACCATGAACACTGAAGCTTTCTTT. This codes for CASSPLAGTMNTEAFF. This chain uses TRBV18 with TRBJ1-1; tentatively, D is TRBD1 (5 bases). The CDR3 is 16 amino acids. CDR1 is KGHSH and CDR2 is LQKENI in the germline V gene. Trimming removed 2 bases from V and 0 bases from J, with 13 bases in between.

At least ten counts were recorded for this clonotype. CDR3 loop: CATSGPKGLAGGSSYNEQFF. The CDR3 DNA follows: TGTGCCACCAGCGGGCCAAAGGGACTAGCGGGAGGGAGCTCCTACAATGAGCAGTTCTTC. The chain combines TRBV15 with TRBJ2-1, with TRBD2 identical over 16 bases. The CDR3 totals 20 residues. V gave up 5 bases and J gave up 0 bases; unmatched junction bases: 10. Germline values: CDR1 LNHNV, CDR2 YYDKDF (reference sequence). Drawing the rest from reference TRBV15 and TRBJ2-1, the complete variable domain is DAMVIQNPRYQVTQFGKPVTLSCSQTLNHNVMYWYQQKSSQAPKLLFHYYDKDFNNEADTPDNFQSRRPNTSFCFLDIRSPGLGDTAMYLCATSGPKGLAGGSSYNEQFFGPGTRLTVL.

This clonotype was seen only a few times. This sequence joins TRBV5-1 and TRBJ1-1; D is possibly TRBD1 (5 bases). V was cut by 1 base and J by 3 bases, with 13 bases left in between. Germline values: CDR1 SGHRS, CDR2 YFSETQ. CDR3 length: 15 amino acids. CDR3 loop: CASSLSPGRDTEAFF. The CDR3 region has the DNA TGCGCCAGCAGCTTGTCGCCAGGGAGGGACACTGAAGCTTTCTTT.